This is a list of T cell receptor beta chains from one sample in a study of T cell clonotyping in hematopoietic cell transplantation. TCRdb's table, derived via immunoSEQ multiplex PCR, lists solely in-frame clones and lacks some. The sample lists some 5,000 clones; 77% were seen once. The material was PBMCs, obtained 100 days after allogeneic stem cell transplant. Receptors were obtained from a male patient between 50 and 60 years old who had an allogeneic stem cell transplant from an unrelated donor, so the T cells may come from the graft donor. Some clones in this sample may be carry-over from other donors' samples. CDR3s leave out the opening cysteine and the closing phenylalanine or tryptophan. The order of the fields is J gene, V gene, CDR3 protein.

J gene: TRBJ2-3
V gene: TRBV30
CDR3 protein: AWSWDYEDTQY

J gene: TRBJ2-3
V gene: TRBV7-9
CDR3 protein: ASSLTGPDTQY

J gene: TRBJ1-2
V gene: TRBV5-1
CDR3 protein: ASSLETPRYGYT

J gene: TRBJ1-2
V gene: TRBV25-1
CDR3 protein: ASSGRQGAMVYGYT

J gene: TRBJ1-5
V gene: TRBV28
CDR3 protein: ASTPGSLANQPQH

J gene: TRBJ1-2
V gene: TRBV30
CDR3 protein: AWTPWTDNYGYT

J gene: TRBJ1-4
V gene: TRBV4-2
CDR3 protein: ASRHQVGREGLNEKLF

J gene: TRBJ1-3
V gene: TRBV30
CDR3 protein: AWSVNGRNTIY

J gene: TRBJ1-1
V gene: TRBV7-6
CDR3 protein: ASSATQGARTEAF

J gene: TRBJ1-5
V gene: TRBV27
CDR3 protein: ASSLSTEQPQH

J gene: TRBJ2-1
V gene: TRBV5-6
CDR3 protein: ASSLSLNSYNEQF

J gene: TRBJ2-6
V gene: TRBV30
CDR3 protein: AWSDGANVLT

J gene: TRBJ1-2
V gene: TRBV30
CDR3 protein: AWSVQAIGYT

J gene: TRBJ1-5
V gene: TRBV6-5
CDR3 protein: ASSPGGRNQPQH

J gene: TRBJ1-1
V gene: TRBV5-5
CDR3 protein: ASSYRGLVTEAF

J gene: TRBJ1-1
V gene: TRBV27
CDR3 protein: ASSLGRLNTEAF

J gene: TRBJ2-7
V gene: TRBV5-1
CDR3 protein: ASSLDYGTRSSEQY

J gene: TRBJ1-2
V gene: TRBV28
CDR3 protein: ASSAPGQGRLGYT